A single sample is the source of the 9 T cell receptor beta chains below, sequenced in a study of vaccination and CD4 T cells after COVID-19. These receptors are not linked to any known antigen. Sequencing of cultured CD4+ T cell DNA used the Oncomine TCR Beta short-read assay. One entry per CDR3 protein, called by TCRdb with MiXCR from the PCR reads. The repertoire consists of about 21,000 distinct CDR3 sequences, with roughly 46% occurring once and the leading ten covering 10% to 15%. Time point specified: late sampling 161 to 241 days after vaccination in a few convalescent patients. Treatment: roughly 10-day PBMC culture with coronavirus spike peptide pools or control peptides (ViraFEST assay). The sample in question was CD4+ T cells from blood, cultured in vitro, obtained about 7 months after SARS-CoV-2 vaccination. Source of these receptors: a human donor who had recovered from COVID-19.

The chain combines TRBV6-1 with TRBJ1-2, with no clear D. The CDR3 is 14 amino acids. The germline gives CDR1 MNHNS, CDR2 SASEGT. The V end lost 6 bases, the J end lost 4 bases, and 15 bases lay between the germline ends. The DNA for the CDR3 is TGTGCCAGCAGCGAGGGCAATGGAGTCTATGGCTACACCTTC. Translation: CASSEGNGVYGYTF.

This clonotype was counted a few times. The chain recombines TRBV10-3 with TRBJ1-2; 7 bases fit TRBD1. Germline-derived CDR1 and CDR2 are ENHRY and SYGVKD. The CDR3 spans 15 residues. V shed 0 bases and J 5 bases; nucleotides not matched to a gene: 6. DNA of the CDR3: TGTGCCATCAGTGAGTCGAGCGACAGGGTATATGGCTACACCTTC. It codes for CAISESSDRVYGYTF.

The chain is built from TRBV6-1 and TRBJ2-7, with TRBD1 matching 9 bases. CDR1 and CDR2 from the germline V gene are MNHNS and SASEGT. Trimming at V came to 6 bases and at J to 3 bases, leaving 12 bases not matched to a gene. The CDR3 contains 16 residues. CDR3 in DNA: TGTGCCAGCAGACGGGACAGGGCTCAACCCTTCTACGAGCAGTACTTC. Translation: CASRRDRAQPFYEQYF.

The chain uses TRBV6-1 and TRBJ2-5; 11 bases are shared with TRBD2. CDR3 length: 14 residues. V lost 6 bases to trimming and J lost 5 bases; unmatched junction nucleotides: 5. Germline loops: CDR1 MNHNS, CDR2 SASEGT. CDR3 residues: CASRMGLAAETQYF. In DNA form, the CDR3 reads TGTGCCAGCAGAATGGGACTAGCGGCGGAGACCCAGTACTTC.

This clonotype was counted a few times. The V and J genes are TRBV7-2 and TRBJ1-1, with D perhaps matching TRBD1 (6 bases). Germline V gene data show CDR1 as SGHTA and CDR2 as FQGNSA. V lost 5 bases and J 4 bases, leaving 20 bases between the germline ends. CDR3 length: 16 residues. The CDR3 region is CASSPNRGRGGTEAFF. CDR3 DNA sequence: TGTGCCAGCAGCCCAAACCGGGGCAGGGGTGGCACTGAAGCTTTCTTT.

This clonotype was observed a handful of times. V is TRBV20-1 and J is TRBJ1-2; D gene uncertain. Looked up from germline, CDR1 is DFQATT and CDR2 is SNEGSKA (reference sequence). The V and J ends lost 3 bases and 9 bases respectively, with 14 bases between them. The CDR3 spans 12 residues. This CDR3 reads CSARYEALRYTF. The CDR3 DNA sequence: TGCAGTGCTAGGTACGAGGCTTTGCGCTACACCTTC.

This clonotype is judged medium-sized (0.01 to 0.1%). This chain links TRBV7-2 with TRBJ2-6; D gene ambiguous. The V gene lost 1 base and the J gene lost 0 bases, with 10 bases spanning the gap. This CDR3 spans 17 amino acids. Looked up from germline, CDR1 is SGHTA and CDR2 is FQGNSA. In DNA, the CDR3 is TGTGCCAGCAGCTTAGGCCCAAGTAGCTCTGGGGCCAACGTCCTGACTTTC. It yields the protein CASSLGPSSSGANVLTF.

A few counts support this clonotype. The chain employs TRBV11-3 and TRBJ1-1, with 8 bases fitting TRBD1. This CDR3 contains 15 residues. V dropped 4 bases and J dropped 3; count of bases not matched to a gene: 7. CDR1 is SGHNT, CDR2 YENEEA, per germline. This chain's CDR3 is CASSSQGALDTEAFF. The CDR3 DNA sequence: TGTGCCAGCAGCTCCCAGGGGGCGCTGGACACTGAAGCTTTCTTT.

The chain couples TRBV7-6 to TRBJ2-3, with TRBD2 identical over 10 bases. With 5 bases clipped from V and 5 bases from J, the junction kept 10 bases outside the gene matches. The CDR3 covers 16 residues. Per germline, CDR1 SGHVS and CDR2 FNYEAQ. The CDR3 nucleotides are TGTGCCAGCAGCCAAATAGGAGCGGGGGGGCGAGATACGCAGTATTTT. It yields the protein CASSQIGAGGRDTQYF. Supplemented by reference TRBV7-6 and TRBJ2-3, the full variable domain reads GAGVSQSPRYKVTKRGQDVALRCDPISGHVSLYWYRQALGQGPEFLTYFNYEAQQDKSGLPNDRFSAERPEGSISTLTIQRTEQRDSAMYRCASSQIGAGGRDTQYFGPGTRLTVL.